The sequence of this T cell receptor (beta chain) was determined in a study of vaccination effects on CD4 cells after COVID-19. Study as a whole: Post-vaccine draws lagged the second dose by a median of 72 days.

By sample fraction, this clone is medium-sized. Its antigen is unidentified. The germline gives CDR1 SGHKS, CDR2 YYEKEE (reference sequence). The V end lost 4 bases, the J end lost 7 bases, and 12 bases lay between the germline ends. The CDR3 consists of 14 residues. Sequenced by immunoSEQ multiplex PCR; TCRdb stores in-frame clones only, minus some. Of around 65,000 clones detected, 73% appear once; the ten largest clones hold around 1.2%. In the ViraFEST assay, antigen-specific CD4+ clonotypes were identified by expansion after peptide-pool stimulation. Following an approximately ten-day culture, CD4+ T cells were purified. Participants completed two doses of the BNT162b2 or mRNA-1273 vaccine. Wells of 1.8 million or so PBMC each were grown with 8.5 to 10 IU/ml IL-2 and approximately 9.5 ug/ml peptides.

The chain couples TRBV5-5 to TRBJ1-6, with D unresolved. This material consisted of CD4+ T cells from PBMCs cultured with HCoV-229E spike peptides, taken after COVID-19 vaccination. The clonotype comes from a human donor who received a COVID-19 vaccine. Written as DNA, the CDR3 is TGTGCCAGCAGCGACGAACGGAACAATTCACCCCTCCACTTT. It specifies CASSDERNNSPLHF.